This T cell receptor beta chain was sequenced during a study of T cells after somatic rescue of genetic block. CDR1 is SGDLS and CDR2 is YYNGEE in the germline V gene. The CDR3 totals 14 residues. V shed 4 bases and J shed 1 base, with 10 bases lying between them. TCRdb's table, derived via immunoSEQ multiplex PCR, lists solely in-frame clones and lacks some. The sample includes 55,000 to 70,000 clones, around 90% of them seen just once. V gene TRBV9 combines with J gene TRBJ2-3; D not certain. The source of this sequence is a man in his forties or fifties. Sequencing was carried out using peripheral blood mononuclear cells (PBMCs). The CDR3 nucleotides read TGTGCCAGCAGCCCATTTCGGGGCACAGATACGCAGTATTTT. As protein: CASSPFRGTDTQYF. Using reference TRBV9 and TRBJ2-3 for the parts outside the CDR3, the full variable domain is DSGVTQTPKHLITATGQRVTLRCSPRSGDLSVYWYQQSLDQGLQFLIQYYNGEERAKGNILERFSAQQFPDLHSELNLSSLELGDSALYFCASSPFRGTDTQYFGPGTRLTVL.